These T cell receptor beta chains were read from a single sample in a study of shared clonotypes between healthy human individuals. Method: immunoSEQ multiplex PCR; TCRdb's copy keeps in-frame clones and lacks some. In the table there are 750,000 to 1,000,000 clones, nearly 95% of which are singletons. The sample was naive CD8+ T cells sorted from blood. Every receptor here comes from a man aged 25 to 45 in good health. The CDR3 runs from the conserved cysteine through the conserved F or W. The D gene is left open where the match is weak. Size is omitted from some rows. Given values are once, few, many or a class for expanded clones.

>-|TRBV9|TRBJ2-7|TRBD2
CASSPGTTSYEQYF
TGTGCCAGCAGCCCCGGGACTACCTCCTACGAGCAGTACTTC
>-|TRBV28|TRBJ1-4|-
CASSFVRRGGEKLFF
TGTGCCAGCAGTTTTGTTCGCAGGGGAGGCGAAAAACTGTTTTTT
>-|TRBV9|TRBJ2-7|TRBD2
CASSVYPSGSYEQYF
TGTGCCAGCAGCGTATATCCTAGCGGGAGTTACGAGCAGTACTTC
>-|TRBV27|TRBJ2-1|TRBD1
CASSAYAGTDNEQFF
TGTGCCAGCAGTGCCTACGCCGGGACAGACAATGAGCAGTTCTTC
>-|TRBV28|TRBJ2-5|-
CASSLLDQETQYF
TGTGCCAGCAGTTTATTGGACCAAGAGACCCAGTACTTC
>-|TRBV5-1|TRBJ2-6|-
CASSFRGATSSGANVLTF
TGCGCCAGCAGCTTCCGTGGGGCTACCAGCTCTGGGGCCAACGTCCTGACTTTC
>-|TRBV14|TRBJ2-6|-
CASSLTGISGANVLTF
TGTGCCAGCAGCCTAACAGGCATCTCTGGGGCCAACGTCCTGACTTTC
>-|TRBV10-3|TRBJ2-3|-
CAWGAWRDESTDTQYF
TGTGCCTGGGGGGCGTGGAGGGATGAGTCCACAGATACGCAGTATTTT
>-|TRBV7-9|TRBJ2-5|-
CASLGAGETQYF
TGTGCCAGCCTGGGGGCGGGGGAGACCCAGTACTTC
>-|TRBV7-6|TRBJ1-5|TRBD1
CASSSGTGLNQPQHF
TGTGCCAGCAGCTCCGGGACAGGGCTAAATCAGCCCCAGCATTTT
>once|TRBV10-2|TRBJ2-5|TRBD1
CASKKRDRYQETQYF
TGCGCCAGCAAAAAACGGGACAGGTACCAAGAGACCCAGTACTTC
>-|TRBV7-2|TRBJ2-3|-
CASSLGGGVASVFTDTQYF
TGTGCCAGCAGCTTAGGAGGGGGTGTGGCTAGCGTGTTCACAGATACGCAGTATTTT
>-|TRBV7-9|TRBJ2-7|-
CASSLSGQVAYEQYF
TGTGCCAGCAGCCTTTCGGGACAAGTTGCCTACGAGCAGTACTTC
>-|TRBV18|TRBJ2-3|-
CASSPGRVATYLTTSTDTQYF
TGTGCCAGCTCACCGGGAAGAGTGGCAACTTACCTTACCACTAGCACAGATACGCAGTATTTT
>once|TRBV20-1|TRBJ2-1|-
CSAIRDEQFF
TGCAGTGCCATACGGGATGAGCAGTTCTTC
>many|TRBV27|TRBJ2-5|-
CASSLLGTEETQYF
TGTGCCAGCAGTTTACTTGGAACGGAAGAGACCCAGTACTTC
>-|TRBV7-9|TRBJ2-7|TRBD2
CASSPGGWQYF
TGTGCCAGCAGCCCCGGGGGGTGGCAGTACTTC
>-|TRBV28|TRBJ2-3|TRBD1
CASSLRDRLTDTQYF
TGTGCCAGCAGTCTCCGGGACAGACTCACAGATACGCAGTATTTT
>-|TRBV18|TRBJ2-2|TRBD2
CASSPPTSGITGELFF
TGTGCCAGCTCACCACCCACTAGCGGGATCACCGGGGAGCTGTTTTTT
>-|TRBV19|TRBJ2-1|TRBD2
CASSTGTSGFGNEQFF
TGTGCCAGTAGTACAGGGACTAGCGGGTTCGGTAATGAGCAGTTCTTC
>-|TRBV4-1|TRBJ1-2|-
CASSQAESPNGYGYTF
TGCGCCAGCAGCCAAGCCGAGTCACCCAACGGTTATGGCTACACCTTC
>-|TRBV5-1|TRBJ2-3|TRBD2
CASSLDTSGSEISDTQYF
TGCGCCAGCAGCTTGGATACTAGCGGGAGTGAAATTTCAGATACGCAGTATTTT
>-|TRBV29-1|TRBJ2-1|-
CSVRDFLNEQFF
TGCAGCGTTCGGGACTTTCTCAATGAGCAGTTCTTC
>-|TRBV6-1|TRBJ2-3|TRBD2
CASSEPLEGREGDGTDTQYF
TGTGCCAGCAGTGAACCCCTGGAAGGGCGGGAGGGTGATGGCACAGATACGCAGTATTTT
>-|TRBV5-4|TRBJ2-7|TRBD1
CASSLRPGGRDEQYF
TGTGCCAGCAGCTTACGGCCAGGGGGCCGGGACGAGCAGTACTTC
>-|TRBV7-3|TRBJ2-5|-
CASSPGPRPETQYF
TGTGCCAGCAGCCCTGGGCCTAGACCAGAGACCCAGTACTTC
>-|TRBV28|TRBJ1-1|TRBD1
CAWGDRLGTEAFF
TGTGCCTGGGGGGACAGGCTCGGCACTGAAGCTTTCTTT
>-|TRBV4-1|TRBJ1-5|TRBD1
CASSQKDRMDQPQHF
TGCGCCAGCAGCCAGAAGGACAGGATGGATCAGCCCCAGCATTTT
>-|TRBV4-2|TRBJ2-5|-
CASSQEQYQETQYF
TGTGCCAGCAGCCAGGAACAGTACCAAGAGACCCAGTACTTC
>-|TRBV11-2|TRBJ2-7|TRBD2
CASSSPGESGIFYEQYF
TGTGCCAGCAGCTCCCCGGGCGAGAGCGGGATTTTTTACGAGCAGTACTTC
>-|TRBV19|TRBJ2-3|-
CASSIDPIVGDLLDTQYF
TGTGCCAGTAGTATAGACCCCATTGTCGGGGACCTTTTGGATACGCAGTATTTT
>-|TRBV7-3|TRBJ2-1|TRBD2
CASSLAAGGDNEQFF
TGTGCCAGCAGCTTAGCGGCGGGAGGGGACAATGAGCAGTTCTTC
>-|TRBV6-6|TRBJ2-1|TRBD2
CASSYGSGSYEQFF
TGTGCCAGCAGTTACGGTAGCGGGAGCTATGAGCAGTTCTTC
>once|TRBV2|TRBJ2-7|TRBD2
CASSSLADPYEQYF
TGTGCCAGCAGTTCACTAGCGGACCCCTACGAGCAGTACTTC
>-|TRBV7-9|TRBJ2-2|TRBD2
CASSLVQREANGELFF
TGTGCCAGCAGCTTAGTCCAGCGGGAGGCAAACGGGGAGCTGTTTTTT
>-|TRBV29-1|TRBJ2-7|TRBD2
CSVEGASGRGDEQYF
TGCAGCGTTGAAGGTGCTAGCGGGAGGGGGGACGAGCAGTACTTC
>once|TRBV9|TRBJ2-1|TRBD2
CASSGSTSGYNEQFF
TGTGCCAGCAGCGGGTCGACTAGCGGCTACAATGAGCAGTTCTTC
>-|TRBV9|TRBJ1-2|-
CASSRLGGTSDYGYTF
TGTGCCAGCAGCCGCTTGGGAGGGACGTCGGACTATGGCTACACCTTC
>-|TRBV19|TRBJ2-5|TRBD1
CASTPGGRQETQYF
TGTGCCAGTACTCCAGGGGGCCGCCAAGAGACCCAGTACTTC
>-|TRBV5-4|TRBJ1-2|-
CASSSSNGLYYGYTF
TGTGCCAGCAGCTCGTCCAATGGGCTTTACTATGGCTACACCTTC
>-|TRBV4-2|TRBJ1-4|-
CASSQDRQTFEKLFF
TGTGCCAGCAGCCAAGACAGACAGACCTTTGAAAAACTGTTTTTT
>once|TRBV7-9|TRBJ2-1|-
CASSSKLWNEQFF
TGTGCCAGCAGCTCAAAGTTGTGGAATGAGCAGTTCTTC
>few|TRBV7-2|TRBJ2-1|-
CASSLGVGSGNEQFF
TGTGCCAGCAGCTTAGGTGTGGGGTCTGGGAATGAGCAGTTCTTC
>-|TRBV12-5|TRBJ2-2|-
CASGQNTGELFF
TGTGCTAGTGGACAGAACACCGGGGAGCTGTTTTTT
>-|TRBV7-9|TRBJ2-7|-
CASSLVLYEQYF
TGTGCCAGCAGCTTAGTTTTGTACGAGCAGTACTTC
>-|TRBV19|TRBJ2-3|-
CASSIGAGGTDTQYF
TGTGCCAGTAGTATAGGGGCAGGGGGCACAGATACGCAGTATTTT